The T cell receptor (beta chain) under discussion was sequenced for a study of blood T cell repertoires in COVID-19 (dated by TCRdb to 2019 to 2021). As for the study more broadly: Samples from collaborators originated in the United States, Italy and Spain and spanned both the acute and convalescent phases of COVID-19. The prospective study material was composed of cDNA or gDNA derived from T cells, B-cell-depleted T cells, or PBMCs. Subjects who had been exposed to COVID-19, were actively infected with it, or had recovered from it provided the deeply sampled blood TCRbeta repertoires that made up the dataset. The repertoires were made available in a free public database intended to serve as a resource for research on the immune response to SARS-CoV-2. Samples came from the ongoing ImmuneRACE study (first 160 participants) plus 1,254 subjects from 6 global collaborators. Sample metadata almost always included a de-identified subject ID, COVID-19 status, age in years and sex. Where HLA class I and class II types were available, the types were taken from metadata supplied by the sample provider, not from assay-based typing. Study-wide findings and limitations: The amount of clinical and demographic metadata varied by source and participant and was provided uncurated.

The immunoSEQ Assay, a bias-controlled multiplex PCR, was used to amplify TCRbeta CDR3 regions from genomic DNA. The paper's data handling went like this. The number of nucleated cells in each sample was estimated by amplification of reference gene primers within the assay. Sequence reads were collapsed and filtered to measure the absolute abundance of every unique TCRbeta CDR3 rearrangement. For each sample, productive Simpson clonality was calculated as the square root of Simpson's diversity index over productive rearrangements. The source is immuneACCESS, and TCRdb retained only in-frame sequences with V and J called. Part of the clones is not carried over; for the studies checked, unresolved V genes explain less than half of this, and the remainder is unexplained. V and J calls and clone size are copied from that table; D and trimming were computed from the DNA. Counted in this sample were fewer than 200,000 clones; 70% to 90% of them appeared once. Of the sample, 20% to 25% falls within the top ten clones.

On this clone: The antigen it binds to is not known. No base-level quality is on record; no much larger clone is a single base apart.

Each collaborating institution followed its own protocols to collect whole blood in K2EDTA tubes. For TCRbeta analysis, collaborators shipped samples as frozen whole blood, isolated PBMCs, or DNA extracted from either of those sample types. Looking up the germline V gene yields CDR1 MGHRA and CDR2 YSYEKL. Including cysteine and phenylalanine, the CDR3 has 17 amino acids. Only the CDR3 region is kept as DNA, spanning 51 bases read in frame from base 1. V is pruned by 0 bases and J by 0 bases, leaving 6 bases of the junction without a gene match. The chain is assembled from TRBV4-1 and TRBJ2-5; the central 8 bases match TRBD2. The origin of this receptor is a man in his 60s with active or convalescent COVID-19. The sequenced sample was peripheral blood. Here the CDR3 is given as CASSQDPGGTYQETQYF. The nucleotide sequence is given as TGCGCCAGCAGCCAAGATCCGGGGGGGACGTACCAAGAGACCCAGTACTTC.